The 27 T cell receptor beta chains below come from one sample, sequenced in a study of cytomegalovirus exposure and HLA in healthy donors. The primer mix had 60 Vbeta and 13 Jbeta primers. Data came from immunoSEQ multiplex PCR; TCRdb stores just in-frame clones and leaves some out. The sample carries 150,000 to 200,000 clones, 77% recorded once. Input material: PBMCs. The receptors here all came from a woman in her thirties or forties in good health and CMV-seropositive.

The chain links TRBV2 to TRBJ2-3; 12 nucleotides match TRBD2. Germline V gene data show CDR1 as SNHLY and CDR2 as FYNNEI. This CDR3 contains 15 residues. The ends lost 4 bases at V and 6 bases at J; junction bases unmatched: 5. Written as DNA, the CDR3 is TGTGCCAGCAGTGGACTAGCGGGAGAGGGGGATACGCAGTATTTT. This sequence encodes CASSGLAGEGDTQYF.

This clone was seen a few times. Within the sample, other DNA sequences also encode this same CDR3. The chain combines TRBV18 with TRBJ2-7; TRBD2 matches at 11 bases. The CDR3 length is 15 residues. Germline V CDR1 and CDR2: KGHSH, LQKENI. The J segment lost 5 bases and the V segment lost 3 bases, leaving 6 bases of the junction unmatched. The CDR3 loop is CASSPPGLAVHEQYF. In DNA form, the CDR3 reads TGTGCCAGCTCACCTCCGGGACTAGCGGTACACGAGCAGTACTTC. Using reference TRBV18 and TRBJ2-7 for the parts outside the CDR3, the full variable domain is NAGVMQNPRHLVRRRGQEARLRCSPMKGHSHVYWYRQLPEEGLKFMVYLQKENIIDESGMPKERFSAEFPKEGPSILRIQQVVRGDSAAYFCASSPPGLAVHEQYFGPGTRLTVT.

A single count supports this clone. The rearrangement uses TRBV14 and TRBJ2-1; the match to TRBD2 covers 9 bases. The CDR3 spans 17 residues. Per the germline V gene, CDR1 is SGHDN and CDR2 is FVKESK. J lost 6 bases, V lost 1 base, and 10 bases had no gene match. In DNA, the CDR3 is TGTGCCAGCAGCCAAGCCCCGGGAGCGGGGGGTTTCAATGAGCAGTTCTTC. Translated: CASSQAPGAGGFNEQFF.

The chain couples TRBV4-1 to TRBJ2-3; the D gene is possibly TRBD2 (6 bases). The CDR3 loop spans 16 amino acids. CDR1 is MGHRA and CDR2 is YSYEKL in the germline V gene. Trimming shortened V by 0 bases and J by 0 bases, and 10 bases separated the two germline ends. The CDR3 nucleotides are TGCGCCAGCAGCCAAGAGTGGGCGGGAAGCACAGATACGCAGTATTTT. Protein: CASSQEWAGSTDTQYF.

The rearrangement links TRBV2 to TRBJ2-2; TRBD2 matches at 7 bases. Germline CDR1 is SNHLY and CDR2 is FYNNEI. After removal of 2 bases from V and 5 bases from J, the junction contained 5 bases not matched to a gene. There are 15 residues in the CDR3. The CDR3 DNA is TGTGCCAGCAGTGAAAACTCGGGAGGAACCGGGGAGCTGTTTTTT. Residues: CASSENSGGTGELFF.

The table lists this clone with a count of one. V gene TRBV7-9 combines with J gene TRBJ2-7, with 8 nucleotides matching TRBD1. V shed 4 bases and J 3 bases; nucleotides not matched to a gene: 14. CDR1 is SEHNR and CDR2 is FQNEAQ in the germline V gene (reference sequence). CDR3 length: 17 residues. The CDR3 protein is CASSYRPDREEDYEQYF. In nucleotides, the CDR3 is TGTGCCAGCAGCTACCGCCCGGACAGGGAAGAGGACTACGAGCAGTACTTC.

The gene calls are TRBV28 and TRBJ1-1; D is unresolved. Germline V lookup: CDR1 MDHEN, CDR2 SYDVKM. The V end lost 8 bases, the J end lost 5 bases, and 12 bases lay between the germline ends. The CDR3 has 12 residues. CDR3 sequence reads: CASVRRGTEAFF. The DNA for the CDR3 is TGTGCCAGCGTCCGCCGAGGGACTGAAGCTTTCTTT.

This clone has more than one count but fewer than ten. The V gene is TRBV5-6, the J gene TRBJ1-1, with 7 bases fitting TRBD1. V lost 4 bases, J lost 5 bases, and 2 bases stayed unmatched. The CDR3 runs 12 residues. The V gene's germline CDR1 is SGHDT and CDR2 YYEEEE. This chain's CDR3 is CASSRGRTEAFF. The CDR3 bases are TGTGCCAGCAGCAGGGGGCGTACTGAAGCTTTCTTT.

V is TRBV6-5 and J is TRBJ2-3; 10 bases map to TRBD2. This CDR3 spans 16 amino acids. Trimming at V came to 0 bases and at J to 1 base, leaving 1 base not matched to a gene. CDR1 is MNHEY, CDR2 SVGAGI, per germline. CDR3 loop: CASSYSGLAGTDTQYF. CDR3 DNA: TGTGCCAGCAGTTACTCCGGACTAGCGGGCACAGATACGCAGTATTTT.

CDR3: CASSTGDSRQPQHF. The CDR3 nucleotides are TGTGCCAGCAGCACAGGCGACTCGCGTCAGCCCCAGCATTTT. The chain links TRBV9 to TRBJ1-5, with D possibly matching TRBD1 (5 bases). Germline V gene sequence: CDR1 SGDLS, CDR2 YYNGEE. The V gene lost 4 bases and the J gene lost 6 bases, with 14 bases spanning the gap. The CDR3 has 14 residues.

The CDR3 DNA reads as TGTGCCAGCAGCCCGGACTGGACTAGCGGTACCTACGAGCAGTACTTC. Amino acids: CASSPDWTSGTYEQYF. The rearrangement joins TRBV7-2 to TRBJ2-7; 10 positions agree with TRBD2. Germline CDR1 reads SGHTA; CDR2 reads FQGNSA. This CDR3 contains 16 residues. After removal of 5 bases from V and 2 bases from J, the junction contained 9 bases not matched to a gene.

CDR3 sequence (DNA): TGTGCCAGCAGTACTAGACAGGGTGGCAATCAGCCCCAGCATTTT. Translating it yields CASSTRQGGNQPQHF. The genes are TRBV6-5 and TRBJ1-5, with TRBD1 matching 7 bases. Germline values: CDR1 MNHEY, CDR2 SVGAGI. Trimming took 5 bases from V and 2 from J; bases not matched to a gene: 6. CDR3 length equals 15 residues.

This clone was counted a single time. The rearrangement links TRBV18 to TRBJ1-2, with D possibly TRBD1 on 5 matching bases. V gave up 2 bases and J gave up 7 bases, with 8 bases separating them. The CDR3 is 12 amino acids. Germline values: CDR1 KGHSH, CDR2 LQKENI. The CDR3 region is CASSPTGGGYTF. In nucleotides, the CDR3 is TGTGCCAGCTCACCAACGGGGGGTGGCTACACCTTC.

The chain carries TRBV25-1 and TRBJ1-5; a possible D gene is TRBD1 (6 bases). This CDR3 comprises 16 residues. Germline V CDR1 and CDR2: MGHDK, SYGVNS. Trimming pared 3 bases from V and 3 bases from J, leaving 15 bases between. For the CDR3, the DNA is TGTGCCAGCAGTGACACAACCAGGGGCAACAATCAGCCCCAGCATTTT. This codes for CASSDTTRGNNQPQHF.

The chain employs TRBV5-1 and TRBJ1-2; D unclear. Per the germline V gene, CDR1 is SGHRS and CDR2 is YFSETQ. V lost 4 bases and J 5 bases, leaving 12 bases between the germline ends. This CDR3 has 13 residues. The CDR3 sequence is CASSTGERYGYTF. CDR3 bases: TGCGCCAGCAGCACCGGGGAGAGGTATGGCTACACCTTC. Drawing the rest from reference TRBV5-1 and TRBJ1-2, the complete variable domain is KAGVTQTPRYLIKTRGQQVTLSCSPISGHRSVSWYQQTPGQGLQFLFEYFSETQRNKGNFPGRFSGRQFSNSRSEMNVSTLELGDSALYLCASSTGERYGYTFGSGTRLTVV.

The chain carries TRBV28 and TRBJ2-1; 11 nucleotides line up with TRBD2. The V segment lost 2 bases and the J segment 9 bases; nucleotides outside the gene matches: 6. The CDR3 loop spans 15 amino acids. Germline loops: CDR1 MDHEN, CDR2 SYDVKM. CDR3 in DNA: TGTGCCAGCAGTTTACTAGCGGGAGGACGATCTGAGCAGTTCTTC. Its protein product is CASSLLAGGRSEQFF.

The rearrangement uses TRBV30 and TRBJ1-2; TRBD1 matches 7 bases. The CDR3 totals 13 residues. CDR1 GTSNPN and CDR2 SVGIG come from the germline V gene (reference sequence). Losses at the gene ends were 3 bases for V and 3 bases for J; bases not matched to a gene: 4. DNA for the CDR3: TGTGCCTGGAGGGACACAGGGGACTATGGCTACACCTTC. Translated, it gives CAWRDTGDYGYTF.

In this sample, this clone turned up a few times. This rearrangement joins TRBV7-9 to TRBJ2-7, with 7 bases fitting TRBD1. J gave up 2 bases and V 5 bases, and 9 bases lay outside the gene matches. This CDR3 comprises 15 residues. The germline V gene encodes CDR1 SEHNR and CDR2 FQNEAQ (reference sequence). The CDR3 loop is CASSTLDRAPYEQYF. The CDR3 DNA reads TGTGCCAGCAGCACGTTAGACAGGGCTCCCTACGAGCAGTACTTC.

V and J are TRBV11-2 and TRBJ2-2, with a weak D call TRBD2 (5 bases). The CDR3 extends over 15 amino acids. Germline lookup yields CDR1 SGHAT and CDR2 FQNNGV. V was trimmed by 1 base and J by 5 bases, leaving 11 bases between them. The CDR3 loop is CASSLGASSTGELFF. CDR3 nucleotide sequence: TGTGCCAGCAGCTTAGGAGCTAGCAGTACCGGGGAGCTGTTTTTT.

This clone appeared a few times. The chain employs TRBV6-6 and TRBJ2-7; 10 bases fit TRBD1. The CDR3 sequence is 16 residues long. The ends lost 2 bases at V and 4 bases at J; junction bases unmatched: 8. The germline V gene encodes CDR1 MNHNY and CDR2 SVGAGI (reference sequence). In DNA, the CDR3 is TGTGCCAGCAGTTACCCAACCGGGACAGGGGATTACGAGCAGTACTTC. It specifies CASSYPTGTGDYEQYF.

The chain couples TRBV4-3 to TRBJ2-3; 8 nucleotides agree with TRBD2. Unmatched junction bases numbered 10, after V lost 0 bases and J lost 2 bases. The CDR3 sequence is 18 residues long. Germline values: CDR1 LGHNA, CDR2 YSLEER. CDR3 residues: CASSQDPRVAGSTDTQYF. The CDR3 nucleotides read TGCGCCAGCAGCCAAGACCCTCGGGTAGCGGGGTCCACAGATACGCAGTATTTT.

The V and J genes are TRBV5-6 and TRBJ1-5; 11 bases are shared with TRBD1. V was clipped by 4 bases and J by 0 bases; unmatched bases: 6. The CDR3 contains 17 residues. Germline values: CDR1 SGHDT, CDR2 YYEEEE. In DNA form, the CDR3 reads TGTGCCAGCAGCCGGGGGACAGGGGGTTATAGCAATCAGCCCCAGCATTTT. Protein sequence: CASSRGTGGYSNQPQHF.

V gene TRBV6-1 combines with J gene TRBJ1-6, with D uncertain. Germline CDR1 is MNHNS and CDR2 is SASEGT. This CDR3 comprises 15 residues. Trimming took off 6 bases at V and 8 bases at J, with 17 bases between the two ends. The CDR3: CASSLIAVVDSPLHF. As DNA, the CDR3 is TGTGCCAGCAGCCTCATCGCGGTAGTTGATTCACCCCTCCACTTT.

This sequence joins TRBV6-5 and TRBJ1-1, with D perhaps matching TRBD1 (5 bases). The V gene lost 7 bases and the J gene lost 0 bases, with 15 bases spanning the gap. Germline V lookup: CDR1 MNHEY, CDR2 SVGAGI. CDR3 length: 15 amino acids. Written as DNA, the CDR3 is TGTGCCAGCAATCTACAGGTCGATGTGAACACTGAAGCTTTCTTT. Protein: CASNLQVDVNTEAFF.

The chain recombines TRBV7-2 with TRBJ1-1; D remains ambiguous. The germline CDR1 and CDR2 sequences are SGHTA and FQGNSA. Trimming took off 5 bases at V and 1 base at J, with 11 bases between the two ends. This CDR3 contains 14 residues. For the CDR3, the DNA is TGTGCCAGCAGCCAAGTGGTAGAGAACACTGAAGCTTTCTTT. Its translation: CASSQVVENTEAFF.

The rearrangement links TRBV4-3 to TRBJ2-7; D gene uncertain. Between the trimmed V and J ends, which lost 1 base and 3 bases, there was a span of 13 bases. CDR1 and CDR2 (germline): LGHNA, YSLEER. This CDR3 has 15 amino acids. The CDR3 region has the DNA TGCGCCAGCAGCCAAGGTTCTGGGCTCCGCTACGAGCAGTACTTC. Translated: CASSQGSGLRYEQYF.

J is TRBJ2-7 and V is TRBV6-6; weak D call: TRBD1 (5 bases). The CDR3 totals 12 residues. V lost 6 bases to trimming and J lost 3 bases, with 9 bases between them. Germline V lookup: CDR1 MNHNY, CDR2 SVGAGI (reference sequence). The CDR3 DNA reads as TGTGCCAGCAGAGCTCAGGGCTACGAGCAGTACTTC. Residues: CASRAQGYEQYF.